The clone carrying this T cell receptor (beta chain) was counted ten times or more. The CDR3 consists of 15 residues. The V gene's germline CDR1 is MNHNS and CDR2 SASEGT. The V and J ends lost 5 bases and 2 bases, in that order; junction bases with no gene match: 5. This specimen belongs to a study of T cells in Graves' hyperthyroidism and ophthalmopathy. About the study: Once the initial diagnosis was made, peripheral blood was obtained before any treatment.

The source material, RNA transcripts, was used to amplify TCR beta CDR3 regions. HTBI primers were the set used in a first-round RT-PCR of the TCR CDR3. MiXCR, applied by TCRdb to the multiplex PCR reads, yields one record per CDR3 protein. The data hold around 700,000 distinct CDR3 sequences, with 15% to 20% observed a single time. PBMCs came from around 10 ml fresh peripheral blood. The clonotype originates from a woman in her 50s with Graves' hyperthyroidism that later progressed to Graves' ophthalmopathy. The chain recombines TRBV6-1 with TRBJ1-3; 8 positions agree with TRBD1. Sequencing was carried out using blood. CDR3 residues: CASSQATGAGNTIYF. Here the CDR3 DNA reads TGTGCCAGCAGTCAGGCGACAGGGGCTGGAAACACCATATATTTT.